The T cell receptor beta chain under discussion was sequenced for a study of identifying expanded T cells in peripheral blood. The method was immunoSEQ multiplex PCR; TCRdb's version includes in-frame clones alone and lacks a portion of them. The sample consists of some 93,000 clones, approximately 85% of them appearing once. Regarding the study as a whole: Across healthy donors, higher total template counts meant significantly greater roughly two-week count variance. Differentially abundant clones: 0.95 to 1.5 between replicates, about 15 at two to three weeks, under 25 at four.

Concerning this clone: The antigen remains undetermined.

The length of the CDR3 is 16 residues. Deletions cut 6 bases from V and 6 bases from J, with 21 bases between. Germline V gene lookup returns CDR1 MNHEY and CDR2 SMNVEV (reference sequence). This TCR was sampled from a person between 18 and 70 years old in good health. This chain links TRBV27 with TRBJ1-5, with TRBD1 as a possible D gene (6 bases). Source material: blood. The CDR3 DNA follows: TGTGCCAGCAGGGCCCGCGGGGGGGCGCGAGGTCAGCCCCAGCATTTT. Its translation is CASRARGGARGQPQHF.